This T cell receptor beta chain was identified in a study of long-term antiretroviral therapy in people with HIV. Comment on this clone: Its target is not known.

J lost 4 bases, V lost 1 base, and 2 bases had no gene match. Per germline, CDR1 SGHVS and CDR2 FNYEAQ. The CDR3 is 16 amino acids. Study-wide findings and caveats: Regardless of time point, clones expanded before ART dominated the repertoire.

For each donor, at least one pre-ART and at least two post-ART PBMC samples were available. Each HIV-infected participant was given treatment in the United States. Version v3.0 of the immunoSEQ assay ran at survey level. Assay used: immunoSEQ multiplex PCR; TCRdb lists only in-frame clones, some missing. The top ten clones hold around 3% of a sample with 48,000 or so clones, around 80% of them seen once. Sample: unsorted PBMCs, taken 0.8 years after starting antiretroviral therapy. The V call is TRBV7-6, the J call TRBJ2-2, with 11 positions matching TRBD2. This clonotype originated in a woman under 30 with HIV. The chain's CDR3 is CASSLGTSGSTGELFF. CDR3 coding DNA: TGTGCCAGCAGCTTAGGAACTAGCGGGAGCACCGGGGAGCTGTTTTTT.